This TCR beta chain was identified in a study of human T cells and chemical hapten exposure. On the study more broadly: Patients, chiefly female, had alopecia areata, totalis or universalis. Notes on the study in general: Expanded TCRs were compared with controls, and the expanded TCRs formed significantly more large CDR3 similarity clusters.

Trimming shortened V by 5 bases and J by 0 bases, and 14 bases separated the two germline ends. The CDR3 consists of 16 residues. CDR1 and CDR2 from the germline V gene are SGHTA and FQGNSA. Attachment of unique molecular identifiers to individual cDNA molecules was performed in the library. TCRdb fed the RACE reads into MiXCR, producing one record per CDR3 protein. The data contain approximately 92,000 distinct CDR3 sequences, 9.5% to 12% of them singletons. Time point of the sample: patch test 2, 6 weeks after DPC sensitization. Treatment indicated: therapeutic diphenylcyclopropenone sensitization with weekly scalp DPC. Those who donated were patients with alopecia, 18 to 70 years of age, and suitable for DPC. This clonotype was seen a few times. Antigen specificity is unknown.

This sequence was found in a woman between 40 and 50 years old with alopecia areata. Some clones in this sample may be carry-over from other donors' samples. Sequencing was performed on whole blood, taken in connection with sensitization to the hapten diphenylcyclopropenone (DPC). The chain employs TRBV7-2 and TRBJ2-4, with D unclear. The DNA for the CDR3 is TGTGCCAGCAGCCAAGCCTTATCCCAAGCCAAAAACATTCAGTACTTC. It yields the protein CASSQALSQAKNIQYF.